Below, 31 T cell receptor beta chains from the same sample are listed, as sequenced in a study of identical twins listed by TCRdb under 2016. Library creation used 5' RACE. The instrument was an Illumina HiSeq 2000. The public reads were run again by TCRdb, first through fastp at Q25 and then through MiXCR, and only productive beta chains were kept. Records with the same CDR3 protein are collapsed into one entry carrying the most frequent genes and DNA. The sample includes some 500,000 distinct CDR3 sequences, with approximately 22% observed a single time. The biggest ten clones account for about 0.91% of the sample. These same data were also listed under a study on T cells expressing NK-cell markers.

Input material: CD4+ T cells sorted from blood. All receptors derive from a woman under 30 in good health.

The chain employs TRBV29-1 and TRBJ2-7; D remains unclear. The CDR3 totals 13 residues. Germline V CDR1 and CDR2: SQVTM, ANQGSEA. The germline V and J ends were trimmed by 6 bases and 0 bases, with 12 bases remaining between them. The CDR3 DNA sequence: TGCAGCGTGCCGGGCCTGAGCTCCTACGAGCAGTACTTC. Amino acids: CSVPGLSSYEQYF.

This chain joins TRBV29-1 and TRBJ2-1, with no clear D. The CDR3 sequence is 18 residues long. The V end was cut by 4 bases, the J end by 6 bases, with 28 bases between. Germline V gives CDR1 SQVTM, CDR2 ANQGSEA. This CDR3 reads CSVAAGQVLAGVGNEQFF. CDR3 in DNA: TGCAGCGTTGCGGCTGGGCAGGTCCTCGCTGGGGTGGGCAATGAGCAGTTCTTC.

This clonotype has just a few counts. The chain carries TRBV20-1 and TRBJ2-7, with TRBD2 matching 8 bases. This CDR3 is 13 amino acids long. The V segment lost 6 bases and the J segment 2 bases; nucleotides outside the gene matches: 6. Germline V gene lookup returns CDR1 DFQATT and CDR2 SNEGSKA (reference sequence). CDR3 region: CSAMTSVAYEQYF. CDR3 in DNA: TGCAGTGCCATGACTAGCGTAGCCTACGAGCAGTACTTC.

V gene TRBV18 combines with J gene TRBJ2-1, with TRBD2 matching over 9 bases. Germline V gives CDR1 KGHSH, CDR2 LQKENI. Trimming cost V 0 bases and J 9 bases; bases outside gene matches: 6. This CDR3 region has 15 residues. In DNA form, the CDR3 reads TGTGCCAGCTCACCACCGGGACTAGCCAGCCCTGAGCAGTTCTTC. It is translated as CASSPPGLASPEQFF.

The DNA of the CDR3 is TGTGCCAGCAGCTTAATCGCTAGCGGGGATGGCAATGAGCAGTTCTTC. Translation: CASSLIASGDGNEQFF. This rearrangement joins TRBV7-6 to TRBJ2-1; 9 nucleotides match TRBD2. Germline CDR1 reads SGHVS; CDR2 reads FNYEAQ. Unmatched junction bases numbered 8, after V lost 2 bases and J lost 6 bases. This CDR3 spans 16 amino acids.

The chain combines TRBV12-3 or TRBV12-4 with TRBJ1-3; weak D call: TRBD1 (5 bases). The CDR3 spans 15 residues. The V end was cut by 1 base, the J end by 14 bases, with 21 bases between. CDR3 nucleotides: TGTGCCAGCAGTTTAGATGGAAACACCATGGGGGTCCTATATTTT. Amino acids: CASSLDGNTMGVLYF.

This sequence joins TRBV12-5 and TRBJ2-7; D ambiguous. Germline CDR1 and CDR2: LGHNT and FRNRAP. The CDR3 has 12 amino acids. V was cut by 1 base and J by 3 bases, with 4 bases left in between. The DNA of the CDR3 is TGTGCTAGTGGTTTGGACCACTACGAGCAGTACTTC. Its translation: CASGLDHYEQYF.

In its sample, this clonotype was seen a few times. The genes are TRBV5-1 and TRBJ2-1; D may be TRBD2 (6 bases). This CDR3 region has 19 residues. V gave up 0 bases and J gave up 6 bases, with 25 bases separating them. Germline CDR1 is SGHRS and CDR2 is YFSETQ. The CDR3 spells CASSLAIGTGTLRSNEQFF. The DNA of the CDR3 is TGCGCCAGCAGCTTGGCCATAGGGACCGGGACTTTGAGGAGCAATGAGCAGTTCTTC. Variable domain in full (rest from reference TRBV5-1 and TRBJ2-1): KAGVTQTPRYLIKTRGQQVTLSCSPISGHRSVSWYQQTPGQGLQFLFEYFSETQRNKGNFPGRFSGRQFSNSRSEMNVSTLELGDSALYLCASSLAIGTGTLRSNEQFFGPGTRLTVL.

The chain recombines TRBV10-3 with TRBJ2-7; 8 bases are a match to TRBD1. V trimming: 1 base; J trimming: 3 bases; junction bases outside the gene matches: 8. The CDR3 loop spans 16 amino acids. Looked up from germline, CDR1 is ENHRY and CDR2 is SYGVKD. CDR3 in amino acids: CAISELGQGLLYEQYF. CDR3 in DNA: TGTGCCATCAGTGAGTTAGGACAGGGTCTTCTCTACGAGCAGTACTTC.

This sequence joins TRBV5-1 and TRBJ1-2; D call uncertain. The CDR3 runs 14 residues. CDR1 is SGHRS, CDR2 YFSETQ, per germline. With 2 bases removed from V and 4 bases from J, the gap between germline ends came to 12 bases. The CDR3 spells CASSFDGSSYGYTF. Here the CDR3 DNA reads TGCGCCAGCAGCTTTGACGGTAGCTCCTATGGCTACACCTTC.

The V and J genes are TRBV5-6 and TRBJ2-2; no clear D. The germline V and J ends were trimmed by 2 bases and 4 bases, with 9 bases remaining between them. This CDR3 region has 14 residues. Germline V gene lookup returns CDR1 SGHDT and CDR2 YYEEEE. The CDR3 sequence: CASSLLLPTGELFF. The CDR3 nucleotides read TGTGCCAGCAGCTTACTTCTACCCACCGGGGAGCTGTTTTTT.

The chain has TRBV5-1 and TRBJ2-2; 8 bases agree with TRBD1. The CDR3 runs 16 residues. V lost 1 base to trimming and J lost 7 bases; unmatched junction nucleotides: 9. The germline V gene encodes CDR1 SGHRS and CDR2 YFSETQ. The CDR3 loop is CASSLTRQGRSGELFF. The CDR3, as DNA: TGCGCCAGCAGCTTGACCAGACAGGGGAGGAGCGGGGAGCTGTTTTTT.

This clonotype was observed a few times. The V call is TRBV7-2, the J call TRBJ2-7; 8 bases match TRBD1. V shed 7 bases and J 2 bases; nucleotides not matched to a gene: 10. Germline V lookup: CDR1 SGHTA, CDR2 FQGNSA. This CDR3 comprises 15 residues. The CDR3 reads CASNRQGPLPYEQYF. The CDR3 nucleotides are TGTGCCAGCAACAGACAGGGGCCTTTACCCTACGAGCAGTACTTC.

This clonotype has just a few counts. The rearrangement joins TRBV5-1 to TRBJ1-1; weak D call: TRBD1 (5 bases). Trimming pared 0 bases from V and 1 base from J, leaving 10 bases between. Germline V lookup: CDR1 SGHRS, CDR2 YFSETQ. There are 15 residues in the CDR3. CDR3 in amino acids: CASSLVRGGNTEAFF. DNA for the CDR3: TGCGCCAGCAGCTTGGTAAGGGGTGGGAACACTGAAGCTTTCTTT.

The rearrangement uses TRBV12-3 or TRBV12-4 and TRBJ1-1, with 7 bases fitting TRBD1. With 6 bases clipped from V and 9 bases from J, the junction kept 4 bases outside the gene matches. The CDR3 length is 11 residues. Here the CDR3 reads CASRWDSQAFF. CDR3 in DNA: TGTGCCAGCAGGTGGGACAGTCAAGCTTTCTTT.

The chain uses TRBV6-5 and TRBJ2-1; unclear D gene. Looked up from germline, CDR1 is MNHEY and CDR2 is SVGAGI. This CDR3 has 12 amino acids. The V and J ends lost 4 bases and 4 bases respectively, with 5 bases between them. The CDR3 reads CASSSYYNEQFF. The CDR3 DNA sequence: TGTGCCAGCAGTTCGTATTACAATGAGCAGTTCTTC.

The chain uses TRBV20-1 and TRBJ2-1, with a weak D call TRBD2 (6 bases). The CDR3 has 12 amino acids. Trimming took off 6 bases at V and 10 bases at J, with 16 bases between the two ends. Germline V CDR1 and CDR2: DFQATT, SNEGSKA (reference sequence). The CDR3 DNA is TGCAGTGCAGGGACTGCCGCTGAGGAGCAGTTCTTC. This codes for CSAGTAAEEQFF.

The V gene is TRBV6-5, the J gene TRBJ1-3; possible D gene TRBD1, 5 bases. Trimming took off 2 bases at V and 0 bases at J, with 8 bases between the two ends. The germline V gene has CDR1 MNHEY and CDR2 SVGAGI. This CDR3 is 15 amino acids long. CDR3 amino acids: CASSYVRASGNTIYF. CDR3 bases: TGTGCCAGCAGTTACGTCAGGGCCTCTGGAAACACCATATATTTT.

The chain has TRBV12-3 or TRBV12-4 and TRBJ1-1; D remains ambiguous. Trimming pared 5 bases from V and 3 bases from J, leaving 13 bases between. This CDR3 is built from 14 residues. The DNA of the CDR3 is TGTGCCAGCAGTCCGACCGGATGGGACACTGAAGCTTTCTTT. Protein sequence: CASSPTGWDTEAFF.

This clonotype was observed many times. CDR3 protein: CAISLENEQFF. The CDR3 bases are TGTGCCATCAGCTTGGAGAATGAGCAGTTCTTC. V and J are TRBV10-3 and TRBJ2-1; D is unresolved. V was clipped by 6 bases and J by 7 bases, with 7 bases between them. The germline CDR1 and CDR2 sequences are ENHRY and SYGVKD. This CDR3 region has 11 residues.

The chain employs TRBV20-1 and TRBJ1-4; 7 nucleotides line up with TRBD1. The germline CDR1 and CDR2 sequences are DFQATT and SNEGSKA (reference sequence). The CDR3 is made up of 13 amino acids. Trimming took 5 bases from V and 7 from J; bases not matched to a gene: 7. For the CDR3, the DNA is TGCAGTGCTCGTCAACAGGGGAGTGAAAAACTGTTTTTT. Translation: CSARQQGSEKLFF.

This clonotype was found many times. The chain joins TRBV12-3 or TRBV12-4 to TRBJ1-2; TRBD1 matches at 7 bases. J gave up 7 bases and V 6 bases, and 11 bases lay outside the gene matches. This CDR3 contains 14 residues. The CDR3 region has the DNA TGTGCCAGCAGCCTGAATGACAGGGTGGCTGGCTACACCTTC. It specifies CASSLNDRVAGYTF.

The chain joins TRBV6-1 to TRBJ1-2; 8 positions agree with TRBD1. The CDR3 runs 15 residues. Trimming removed 8 bases from V and 5 bases from J; junction bases left unmatched: 13. The germline V gene encodes CDR1 MNHNS and CDR2 SASEGT. The CDR3 spells CASGKDRGDFYGYTF. CDR3 DNA: TGTGCCAGCGGTAAAGACAGGGGCGATTTTTATGGCTACACCTTC.

The CDR3 region has the DNA TGTGCCAGCAGCTTCGTCGGACTAGCGGGGGCTACGGAGAAGCAGTACTTC. It codes for CASSFVGLAGATEKQYF. This chain connects TRBV13 to TRBJ2-7; 13 bases match TRBD2. Germline V lookup: CDR1 PRHDT, CDR2 FYEKMQ (reference sequence). The CDR3 contains 17 residues. With 3 bases clipped from V and 8 bases from J, the junction kept 13 bases outside the gene matches.

CDR3 nucleotide sequence: TGCAGTGCTAGAAGGGGGGCCGAGGTTACAGATACGCAGTATTTT. Its translation: CSARRGAEVTDTQYF. This chain joins TRBV20-1 and TRBJ2-3; the D call may be TRBD1 or TRBD2 (6 bases each). The CDR3 runs to 15 residues. Germline CDR1 DFQATT, CDR2 SNEGSKA (reference sequence). V shed 2 bases and J shed 3 bases, with 15 bases lying between them.

V gene TRBV6-6 combines with J gene TRBJ2-1, with D possibly matching TRBD1 (5 bases). Between the trimmed V and J ends, which lost 7 bases and 5 bases, there was a span of 9 bases. Germline V gene lookup returns CDR1 MNHNY and CDR2 SVGAGI (reference sequence). The CDR3 has 12 residues. CDR3 DNA sequence: TGTGCCAGCACCCACAGGAACAATGAGCAGTTCTTC. Translated, it gives CASTHRNNEQFF.

This clonotype was observed a few times. The chain recombines TRBV7-2 with TRBJ2-7, with D possibly being TRBD1 (6 bases). This CDR3 has 15 amino acids. Germline assignment: CDR1 SGHTA and CDR2 FQGNSA. V lost 1 base and J 4 bases, leaving 14 bases between the germline ends. The CDR3 bases are TGTGCCAGCAGCTTAGTTGCCGGGACAATTTACGAGCAGTACTTC. Translating it yields CASSLVAGTIYEQYF.

This clonotype was seen more than once but under ten times. The chain employs TRBV20-1 and TRBJ1-1; TRBD1 matches 7 bases. Germline values: CDR1 DFQATT, CDR2 SNEGSKA (reference sequence). V shed 6 bases, J shed 11 bases, and the junction held 12 bases outside the gene matches. CDR3 length: 12 residues. CDR3 sequence reads: CSAGRQGNTAFF. The CDR3 coding sequence is TGCAGTGCGGGAAGACAGGGTAACACGGCTTTCTTT.

This sequence joins TRBV2 and TRBJ2-2; D may be TRBD2 (5 bases). There are 15 residues in the CDR3. V lost 7 bases, J lost 0 bases, and 12 bases lay in between. CDR1 SNHLY and CDR2 FYNNEI come from the germline V gene. The CDR3 region is CASKRAYANTGELFF. CDR3 bases: TGTGCCAGCAAGAGGGCCTACGCGAACACCGGGGAGCTGTTTTTT.

The chain couples TRBV7-9 to TRBJ1-3; weak D call: TRBD1 (6 bases). Deletions cut 5 bases from V and 4 bases from J, with 18 bases between. The length of the CDR3 is 16 residues. Per germline, CDR1 SEHNR and CDR2 FQNEAQ (reference sequence). As DNA, the CDR3 is TGTGCCAGCAGCCCCGGCGAACAGGGCTACGGAAACACCATATATTTT. The encoded protein is CASSPGEQGYGNTIYF.

This clonotype was counted a few times. The rearrangement uses TRBV6-7 and TRBJ1-4, with D perhaps matching TRBD1 (5 bases). TRBV6-7 is marked as an open reading frame, function uncertain. Trimming pared 5 bases from V and 11 bases from J, leaving 27 bases between. The CDR3 extends over 17 amino acids. The CDR3 DNA follows: TGTGCCAGCAGTCCGCTCAGCACGACAGACTATTTGCGGAAACTGTTTTTT. Amino acids: CASSPLSTTDYLRKLFF.